Listed below are T cell receptor beta chains from one sample, sequenced in a study of T cell repertoires in cytomegalovirus infection. TCRdb re-called the reads through MiXCR, storing one row per CDR3 protein. The repertoire holds fewer than 700,000 distinct CDR3 sequences, with about 24% as singletons. The sample consisted of CD8+ T cells from PBMCs. These receptor sequences come from a human donor in good health (CMV status not recorded). Some clones in this sample may be carry-over from other donors' samples. Both conserved end residues are part of each CDR3. Each record gives: D gene, clone size, V gene, J gene, CDR3 protein, CDR3 DNA. A D gene is named only where the DNA matches it firmly. Some rows have no size entry. The others give once, few or many, or a class for an expanded clone.

D: TRBD1; size: NA; V: TRBV15; J: TRBJ2-1; CDR3: CATSRGSDRVRNEQFF; DNA: TGTGCCACCAGCAGGGGGTCGGACAGGGTTAGGAATGAGCAGTTCTTC
D: NA; size: few; V: TRBV7-9; J: TRBJ1-1; CDR3: CASSTANTEAFF; DNA: TGTGCCAGCTCGACGGCAAACACTGAAGCTTTCTTT
D: NA; size: few; V: TRBV6-6; J: TRBJ2-1; CDR3: CASSYPRLSEQFF; DNA: TGTGCCAGCAGTTACCCAAGGCTGAGTGAGCAGTTCTTC
D: TRBD1; size: NA; V: TRBV4-2; J: TRBJ2-2; CDR3: CASSPLFLGQGTNTGELFF; DNA: TGTGCCAGCAGCCCACTATTTTTAGGACAGGGGACGAACACCGGGGAGCTGTTTTTT
D: TRBD2; size: NA; V: TRBV5-4; J: TRBJ2-1; CDR3: CASSLGGGGGNEQFF; DNA: TGTGCCAGCAGCTTGGGAGGCGGGGGGGGCAATGAGCAGTTCTTC
D: NA; size: NA; V: TRBV3-1; J: TRBJ2-2; CDR3: CASSQDPGDLNTGELFF; DNA: TGTGCCAGCAGCCAAGATCCAGGGGACCTCAACACCGGGGAGCTGTTTTTT
D: NA; size: NA; V: TRBV20-1; J: TRBJ2-5; CDR3: CSAPLQASYGLGTQYF; DNA: TGCAGTGCTCCCCTCCAGGCTAGCTATGGGTTGGGGACCCAGTACTTC
D: TRBD1; size: many; V: TRBV6-6; J: TRBJ2-5; CDR3: CASSYNRQGAQETQYF; DNA: TGTGCCAGCAGTTACAATCGTCAGGGGGCCCAAGAGACCCAGTACTTC
D: NA; size: few; V: TRBV27; J: TRBJ2-5; CDR3: CASRPGVLETQYF; DNA: TGTGCCAGCCGTCCAGGCGTATTAGAGACCCAGTACTTC
D: TRBD2; size: few; V: TRBV9; J: TRBJ2-1; CDR3: CASSQRTSGVYNEQFF; DNA: TGTGCCAGCAGCCAGAGGACTAGCGGGGTTTACAATGAGCAGTTCTTC
D: NA; size: few; V: TRBV20-1; J: TRBJ2-5; CDR3: CSARVKRDPGTQYF; DNA: TGCAGTGCTAGGGTTAAGAGGGATCCCGGGACCCAGTACTTC
D: NA; size: few; V: TRBV10-3; J: TRBJ1-1; CDR3: CAISEKQGPTEAFF; DNA: TGTGCCATCAGTGAGAAACAGGGTCCTACAGAAGCTTTCTTT
D: TRBD1; size: few; V: TRBV20-1; J: TRBJ2-1; CDR3: CSAVTGTGFYNEQFF; DNA: TGCAGTGCAGTCACCGGGACAGGGTTTTACAATGAGCAGTTCTTC
D: NA; size: many; V: TRBV7-2; J: TRBJ2-1; CDR3: CASSLRDPPGVENEQFF; DNA: TGTGCCAGCAGCTTAAGAGACCCGCCGGGGGTAGAAAATGAGCAGTTCTTC
D: NA; size: many; V: TRBV7-2; J: TRBJ1-1; CDR3: CASSFDTEAFF; DNA: TGTGCCAGCAGCTTCGACACTGAAGCTTTCTTT
D: TRBD1; size: few; V: TRBV7-9; J: TRBJ1-2; CDR3: CASSLALRQGALNYGYTF; DNA: TGTGCCAGCAGCTTAGCGCTCCGACAGGGGGCCCTTAACTATGGCTACACCTTC
D: TRBD1; size: few; V: TRBV14; J: TRBJ1-3; CDR3: CASSPGDRLTGNTIYF; DNA: TGTGCCAGCAGCCCGGGGGACAGGCTTACTGGAAACACCATATATTTT
D: NA; size: few; V: TRBV14; J: TRBJ1-1; CDR3: CASRGQRDTEAFF; DNA: TGTGCCAGCAGGGGCCAGCGGGACACTGAAGCTTTCTTT
D: NA; size: few; V: TRBV19; J: TRBJ2-2; CDR3: CASSDPVEIANTGELFF; DNA: TGTGCCAGTAGTGACCCAGTAGAGATCGCGAACACCGGGGAGCTGTTTTTT
D: TRBD1; size: many; V: TRBV5-5; J: TRBJ1-2; CDR3: CASSLTDRGANYGYTF; DNA: TGTGCCAGCAGCTTGACTGACAGGGGCGCTAACTATGGCTACACCTTC